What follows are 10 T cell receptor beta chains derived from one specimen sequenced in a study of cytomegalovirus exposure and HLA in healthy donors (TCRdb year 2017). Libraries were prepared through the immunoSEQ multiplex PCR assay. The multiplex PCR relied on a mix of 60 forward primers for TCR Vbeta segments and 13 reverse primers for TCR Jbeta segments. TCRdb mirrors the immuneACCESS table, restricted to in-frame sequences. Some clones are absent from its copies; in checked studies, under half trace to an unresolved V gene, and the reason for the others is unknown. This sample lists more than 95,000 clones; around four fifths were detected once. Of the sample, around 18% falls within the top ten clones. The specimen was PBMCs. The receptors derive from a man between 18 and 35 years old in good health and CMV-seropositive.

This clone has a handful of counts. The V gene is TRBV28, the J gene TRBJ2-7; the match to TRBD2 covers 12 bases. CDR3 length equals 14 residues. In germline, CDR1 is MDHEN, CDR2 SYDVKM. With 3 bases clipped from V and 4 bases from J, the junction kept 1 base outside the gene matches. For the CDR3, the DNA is TGTGCCAGCAGTTTGACTAGCGGGGGTTACGAGCAGTACTTC. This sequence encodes CASSLTSGGYEQYF.

CDR3 in amino acids: CASSQVQGSAFF. The CDR3 DNA sequence: TGCGCCAGCAGCCAAGTACAGGGTTCAGCTTTCTTT. The rearrangement joins TRBV4-1 to TRBJ1-1; tentatively, D is TRBD1 (6 bases). The V gene lost 1 base and the J gene lost 10 bases, with 10 bases spanning the gap. This CDR3 comprises 12 residues. CDR1 and CDR2 from the germline V gene are MGHRA and YSYEKL.

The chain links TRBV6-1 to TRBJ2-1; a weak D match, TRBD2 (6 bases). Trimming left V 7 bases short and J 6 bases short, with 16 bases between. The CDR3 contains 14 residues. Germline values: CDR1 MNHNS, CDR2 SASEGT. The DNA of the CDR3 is TGTGCCAGCACCGGACGGGGACTGCTCAATGAGCAGTTCTTC. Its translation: CASTGRGLLNEQFF.

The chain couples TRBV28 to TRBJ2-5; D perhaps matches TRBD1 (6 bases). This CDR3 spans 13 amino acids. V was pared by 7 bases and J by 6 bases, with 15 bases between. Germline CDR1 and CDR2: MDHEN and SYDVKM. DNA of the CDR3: TGTGCCAGCAACCGTGCAGGGGCTAAGACCCAGTACTTC. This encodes CASNRAGAKTQYF.

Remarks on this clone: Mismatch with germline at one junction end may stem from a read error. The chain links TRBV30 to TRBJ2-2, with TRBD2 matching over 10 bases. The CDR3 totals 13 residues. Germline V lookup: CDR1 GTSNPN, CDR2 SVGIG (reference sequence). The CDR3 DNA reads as TGTGCCTGGGGGCTAGCGGGGGTCGGGGGGCTGTTTTTT. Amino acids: CAWGLAGVGGLFF.

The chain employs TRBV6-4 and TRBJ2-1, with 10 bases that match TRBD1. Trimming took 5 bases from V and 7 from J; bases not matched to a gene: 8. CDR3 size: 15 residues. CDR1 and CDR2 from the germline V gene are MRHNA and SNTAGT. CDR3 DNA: TGTGCCAGCAGTTACGGGACAGGGGTAGTGAATGAGCAGTTCTTC. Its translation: CASSYGTGVVNEQFF.

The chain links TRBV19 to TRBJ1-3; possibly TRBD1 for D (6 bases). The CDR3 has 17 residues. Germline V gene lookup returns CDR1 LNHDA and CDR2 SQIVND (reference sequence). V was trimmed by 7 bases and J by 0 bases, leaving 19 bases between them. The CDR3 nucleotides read TGTGCCAGTACCAGGGTGGCAGGGGTAAGCTCTGGAAACACCATATATTTT. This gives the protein CASTRVAGVSSGNTIYF.

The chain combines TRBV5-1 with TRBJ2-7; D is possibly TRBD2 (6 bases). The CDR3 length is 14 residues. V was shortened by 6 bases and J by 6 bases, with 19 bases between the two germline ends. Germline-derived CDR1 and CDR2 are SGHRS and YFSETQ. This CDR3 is CASNPTGVGGEQYF. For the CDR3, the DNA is TGCGCCAGCAACCCGACGGGGGTTGGCGGCGAGCAGTACTTC.

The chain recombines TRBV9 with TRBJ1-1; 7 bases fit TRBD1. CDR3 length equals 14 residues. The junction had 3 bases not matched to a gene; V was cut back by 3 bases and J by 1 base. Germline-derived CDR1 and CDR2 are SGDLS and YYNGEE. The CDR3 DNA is TGTGCCAGCAGCGGACAGGGACAGAACACTGAAGCTTTCTTT. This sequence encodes CASSGQGQNTEAFF.

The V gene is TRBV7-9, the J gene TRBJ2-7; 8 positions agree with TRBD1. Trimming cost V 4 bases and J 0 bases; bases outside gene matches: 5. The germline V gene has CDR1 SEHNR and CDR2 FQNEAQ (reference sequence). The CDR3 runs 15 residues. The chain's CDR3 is CASSSYRGSSYEQYF. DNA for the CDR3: TGTGCCAGCAGCTCCTACAGGGGGAGCTCCTACGAGCAGTACTTC.